What follows are 15 T cell receptor beta chains derived from one specimen sequenced in a study of neurological immune-mediated disorders. TCRdb ran MiXCR on the 5' RACE reads and lists one entry per CDR3 protein. The sample contains 70,000 or so distinct CDR3 sequences, 2.5% to 4% of which appear only once. The sample was PBMCs. The source is a woman in her forties or fifties with multiple sclerosis.

Ten or more counts support this clonotype. The CDR3 DNA is TGCGCCAGCAGCCAAGAGGGCGTACCGACAGGGTCGAACACCGGGGAGCTGTTTTTT. Amino acid sequence: CASSQEGVPTGSNTGELFF. J is TRBJ2-2 and V is TRBV4-3; TRBD1 matches 7 bases. V was clipped by 0 bases and J by 0 bases; unmatched bases: 10. Germline CDR1 and CDR2: LGHNA and YSLEER. The CDR3 is made up of 19 amino acids.

This clonotype appeared many times. The J gene is TRBJ2-2, the V gene TRBV3-1; 7 nucleotides agree with TRBD2. CDR3 size: 14 residues. Trimming removed 4 bases from V and 4 bases from J; junction bases left unmatched: 3. CDR1 is LGHDT and CDR2 is YNNKEL in the germline V gene (reference sequence). The CDR3 loop reads CASSPRTSTGELFF. The CDR3 DNA reads TGTGCCAGCAGCCCCCGGACTAGCACCGGGGAGCTGTTTTTT.

This clonotype was observed at least ten times. V gene TRBV5-1 combines with J gene TRBJ1-1; unclear D gene. Germline CDR1 SGHRS, CDR2 YFSETQ. V was pared by 1 base and J by 6 bases, with 10 bases between. The CDR3 contains 13 residues. CDR3 DNA: TGCGCCAGCAGCTTGCTGAAGGATTCTGAAGCTTTCTTT. Encoded protein: CASSLLKDSEAFF.

This clonotype has ten or more counts. The chain uses TRBV7-8 and TRBJ2-7; D not certain. Germline assignment: CDR1 SGHVS and CDR2 FQNEAQ. The CDR3 has 13 residues. The V and J ends lost 5 bases and 3 bases respectively, with 11 bases between them. CDR3 in DNA: TGTGCCAGCAGCCTCCTCGCGAACTACGAGCAGTACGTC. Protein: CASSLLANYEQYV.

In its sample, this clonotype was seen many times. The chain combines TRBV11-3 with TRBJ2-2, with TRBD1 matching 9 bases. The CDR3 has 15 residues. Germline CDR1 is SGHNT and CDR2 is YENEEA. The ends lost 6 bases at V and 7 bases at J; junction bases unmatched: 9. The CDR3 nucleotides read TGTGCCAGCAGTTCCCGGACAGGGGATGGCGGGGAGCTGTTTTTT. It translates to CASSSRTGDGGELFF.

The table lists this clonotype with many counts. One junction end disagrees with the germline gene, perhaps due to a read error. V and J are TRBV12-3 or TRBV12-4 and TRBJ2-7, with TRBD2 identical over 10 bases. The CDR3 has 13 amino acids. CDR3 region: CASSLAGEYEQYF. CDR3 bases: TGTGCCAGCAGTCTAGCGGGAGAATACGAGCAGTACTTC.

This clonotype was seen repeatedly, ten times or more. The chain joins TRBV28 to TRBJ1-2; D is undetermined. This CDR3 region has 13 residues. The germline CDR1 and CDR2 sequences are MDHEN and SYDVKM. Trimming took 4 bases from V and 2 from J, leaving 8 bases between them. In nucleotides, the CDR3 is TGTGCCAGCAGTTGGCATCAGAACTATGGCTACACCTTC. This encodes CASSWHQNYGYTF.

This clonotype was found many times. The DNA for the CDR3 is TGTGCCAGCAGTTTAGGGCTAGCGGGAGTATCGGCAGATACGCAGTATTTT. Translation: CASSLGLAGVSADTQYF. V is TRBV12-3 or TRBV12-4 and J is TRBJ2-3; 10 positions match TRBD2. V dropped 1 base and J dropped 4; count of bases not matched to a gene: 8. The CDR3 contains 17 residues.

The sample holds many counts of this clonotype. The chain couples TRBV6-6 to TRBJ1-5, with unresolved D. Germline CDR1 and CDR2: MNHNY and SVGAGI (reference sequence). V gave up 7 bases and J gave up 4 bases, with 20 bases separating them. This CDR3 has 16 residues. The CDR3 loop reads CASIPGTPGNNQPQHF. CDR3 DNA: TGTGCCAGCATCCCAGGCACCCCCGGGAATAATCAGCCCCAGCATTTT.

On this clonotype: A much larger clone lies one base from this, so it may be a read error. V is TRBV20-1 and J is TRBJ2-2, with 8 positions matching TRBD1. V lost 7 bases, J lost 4 bases, and 8 bases stayed unmatched. Germline loops: CDR1 DFQATT, CDR2 SNEGSKA (reference sequence). This CDR3 is 14 amino acids long. CDR3 sequence: CSGLGQVVTGELFF. In DNA, the CDR3 is TGCAGTGGGCTGGGACAGGTGGTCACCGGGGAGCTGTTTTTT.

A few counts support this clonotype. This rearrangement joins TRBV19 to TRBJ1-1; no clear D. The CDR3 length is 14 residues. Germline V gives CDR1 LNHDA, CDR2 SQIVND (reference sequence). Trimming pared 1 base from V and 4 bases from J, leaving 10 bases between. The CDR3 bases are TGTGCCAGTAGTATAGGTTTCCGGGGCACTGAAGCTTTCTTT. This gives the protein CASSIGFRGTEAFF.

This clonotype was counted many times. The chain links TRBV19 to TRBJ2-2; D is uncertain. The CDR3 is 13 amino acids. Germline V gives CDR1 LNHDA, CDR2 SQIVND (reference sequence). V was shortened by 6 bases and J by 3 bases, with 8 bases between the two germline ends. The CDR3 DNA sequence: TGTGCCAGTAGAAAACCATACACCGGGGAGCTGTTTTTT. Translation: CASRKPYTGELFF.

Many counts were recorded for this clonotype. The chain has TRBV5-1 and TRBJ1-3, with 10 bases that match TRBD1. Per the germline V gene, CDR1 is SGHRS and CDR2 is YFSETQ. V gave up 3 bases and J gave up 9 bases; unmatched junction bases: 9. CDR3 length: 15 residues. DNA for the CDR3: TGCGCCAGCAGCTATGCCGGGACAGGGGTCGGCACCATATATTTT. Its protein is CASSYAGTGVGTIYF.

Many counts were recorded for this clonotype. The chain couples TRBV7-2 to TRBJ2-3, with D perhaps TRBD2 (5 bases). The length of the CDR3 is 13 residues. Germline values: CDR1 SGHTA, CDR2 FQGNSA. Trimming pared 2 bases from V and 7 bases from J, leaving 10 bases between. The CDR3 is CASSLISDNTQYF. The CDR3 DNA follows: TGTGCCAGCAGCTTAATTAGCGACAATACGCAGTATTTT.

This clonotype was counted between two and nine times. The V call is TRBV18, the J call TRBJ1-1, with D unresolved. CDR1 is KGHSH and CDR2 is LQKENI in the germline V gene. Trimming shortened V by 2 bases and J by 5 bases, and 15 bases separated the two germline ends. The CDR3 runs 15 residues. CDR3 nucleotides: TGTGCCAGCTCACCATCAGACGGCTGGTGGACTGAAGCTTTCTTT. This encodes CASSPSDGWWTEAFF. Full variable domain (remainder filled in from reference TRBV18 and TRBJ1-1): NAGVMQNPRHLVRRRGQEARLRCSPMKGHSHVYWYRQLPEEGLKFMVYLQKENIIDESGMPKERFSAEFPKEGPSILRIQQVVRGDSAAYFCASSPSDGWWTEAFFGQGTRLTVV.